This T cell receptor beta chain originates from a study of T cell repertoires in cytomegalovirus infection. Looking at the study overall: It was recently identified HLA-C-restricted and well-studied HLA-B-restricted CMV epitopes that the study used. Both a matching HLA type and CMV infection were indicated by public TCR beta signatures.

As for this clonotype: What it binds is not known. This clone may be a read error of a much larger clone one base away.

TCRdb passed the reads through MiXCR, listing each CDR3 protein once. In the table there are 300,000 or so distinct CDR3 sequences, around 25% of which are singletons. Unmatched junction bases numbered 3, after V lost 6 bases and J lost 2 bases. The germline gives CDR1 SNHLY, CDR2 FYNNEI. The length of the CDR3 is 13 residues. The specimen comprised cultured PBMCs, sampled from culture after CMV antigen stimulation. V is TRBV2 and J is TRBJ1-2; TRBD1 aligns across 7 bases. The source is a human donor in good health (CMV status not recorded). Some clones in this sample may be carry-over from other donors' samples. This CDR3 reads CASRSGQNYGYTF. CDR3 coding DNA: TGTGCCAGCAGGTCGGGACAGAACTATGGCTACACCTTC.